This T cell receptor beta chain was identified during a study of blood T cell repertoires in COVID-19. Across the study: Collection of acute and convalescent COVID-19 samples took place in the United States, Italy and Spain. In each case, the material was cDNA or gDNA derived from T cells, B-cell-depleted T cells, or PBMCs.

As processed by the authors: Amplification with reference gene primers provided the estimates of nucleated cell counts. TCRdb keeps only in-frame clones here, not all; method: immunoSEQ multiplex PCR. The D gene and trimming were derived from the DNA, and the V and J assignments and clone size from that table. The table lists about 240,000 clones, about 86% of them singletons, with around 9.6% in the top ten. The origin of this receptor is a woman of 80 years or more with acute or convalescent COVID-19. The sample was peripheral blood.

The CDR3 DNA reads TGCGCCACCCGAGACGCGGCGCGTGAGACCCAGTACTTC. Translating it yields CATRDAARETQYF. The chain employs TRBV10-2 and TRBJ2-5; D is undetermined. Trimming stripped 10 bases from V and 5 bases from J, with 17 bases between. Per germline, CDR1 WSHSY and CDR2 SAAADI. This CDR3 spans 13 amino acids.